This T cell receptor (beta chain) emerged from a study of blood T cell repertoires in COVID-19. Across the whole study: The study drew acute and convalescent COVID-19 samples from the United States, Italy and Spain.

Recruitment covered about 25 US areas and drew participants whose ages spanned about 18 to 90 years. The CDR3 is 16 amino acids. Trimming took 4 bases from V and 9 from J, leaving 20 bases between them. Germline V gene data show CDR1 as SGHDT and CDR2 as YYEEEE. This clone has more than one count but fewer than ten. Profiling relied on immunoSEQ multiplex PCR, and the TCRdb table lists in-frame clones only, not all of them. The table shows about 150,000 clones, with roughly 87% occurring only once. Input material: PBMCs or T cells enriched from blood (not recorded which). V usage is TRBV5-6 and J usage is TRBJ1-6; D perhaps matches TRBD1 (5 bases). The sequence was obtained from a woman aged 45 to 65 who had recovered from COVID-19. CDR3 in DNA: TGTGCCAGCAGCCCCGATTCAGGGAATTCGGTTTCACCCCTCCACTTT. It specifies CASSPDSGNSVSPLHF.